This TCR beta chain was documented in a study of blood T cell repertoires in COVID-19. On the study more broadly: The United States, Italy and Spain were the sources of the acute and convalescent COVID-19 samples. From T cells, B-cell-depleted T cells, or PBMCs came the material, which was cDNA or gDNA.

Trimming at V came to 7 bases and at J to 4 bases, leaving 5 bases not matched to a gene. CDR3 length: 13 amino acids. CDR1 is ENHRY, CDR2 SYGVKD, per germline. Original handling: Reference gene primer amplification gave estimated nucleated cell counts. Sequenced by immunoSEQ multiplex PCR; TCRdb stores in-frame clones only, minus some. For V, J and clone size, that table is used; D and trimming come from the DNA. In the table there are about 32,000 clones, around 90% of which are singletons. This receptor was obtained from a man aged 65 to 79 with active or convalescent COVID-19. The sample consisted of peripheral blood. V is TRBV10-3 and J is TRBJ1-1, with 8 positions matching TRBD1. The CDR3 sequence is CAITRDRGTEAFF. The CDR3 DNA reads TGTGCCATCACCCGAGACAGGGGCACTGAAGCTTTCTTT.